The sequence of this T cell receptor (beta chain) was determined in a study of OX40 agonist ivuxolimab in advanced cancers. The V and J ends lost 5 bases and 7 bases respectively, with 9 bases between them. The CDR3 consists of 12 residues. Germline lookup yields CDR1 SEHNR and CDR2 FQNEAQ (reference sequence). Produced via immunoSEQ multiplex PCR; TCRdb's table is partial and in-frame only. The sample holds about 100,000 clones, 91% seen once. The input for sequencing was CD4+ or CD8+ T cells sorted from blood, taken in a trial of the OX40 agonist ivuxolimab. The TCR sequence derives from an adult with an advanced solid tumor such as melanoma, head and neck, liver or kidney cancer. V usage is TRBV7-9 and J usage is TRBJ2-1; no definite D call. The CDR3 DNA reads as TGTGCCAGCAGCCCGGATAGTAATGAGCAGTTCTTC. Translation: CASSPDSNEQFF.